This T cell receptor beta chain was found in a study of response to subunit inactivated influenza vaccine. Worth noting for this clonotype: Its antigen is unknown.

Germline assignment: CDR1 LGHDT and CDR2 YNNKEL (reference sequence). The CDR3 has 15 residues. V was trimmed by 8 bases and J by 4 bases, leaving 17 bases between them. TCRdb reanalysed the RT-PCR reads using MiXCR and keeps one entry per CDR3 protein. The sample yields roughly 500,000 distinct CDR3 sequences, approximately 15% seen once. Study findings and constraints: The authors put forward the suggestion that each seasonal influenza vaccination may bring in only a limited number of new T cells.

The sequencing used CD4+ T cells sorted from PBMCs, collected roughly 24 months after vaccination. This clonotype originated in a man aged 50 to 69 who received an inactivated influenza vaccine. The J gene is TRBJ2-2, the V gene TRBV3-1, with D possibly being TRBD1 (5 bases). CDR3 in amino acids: CASSPRVGVTGELFF. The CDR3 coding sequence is TGTGCCAGCTCCCCCCGGGTAGGGGTCACCGGGGAGCTGTTTTTT.